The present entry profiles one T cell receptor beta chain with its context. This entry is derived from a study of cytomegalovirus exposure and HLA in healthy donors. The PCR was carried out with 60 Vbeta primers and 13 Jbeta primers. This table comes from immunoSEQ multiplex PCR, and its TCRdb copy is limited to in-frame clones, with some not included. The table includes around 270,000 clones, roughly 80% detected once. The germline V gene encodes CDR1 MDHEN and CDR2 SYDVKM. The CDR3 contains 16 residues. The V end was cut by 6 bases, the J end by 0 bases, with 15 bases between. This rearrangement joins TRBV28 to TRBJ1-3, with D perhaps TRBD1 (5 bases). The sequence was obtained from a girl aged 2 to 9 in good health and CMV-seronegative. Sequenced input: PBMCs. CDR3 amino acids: CASSWIGTHSGNTIYF. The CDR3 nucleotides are TGTGCCAGCAGCTGGATCGGGACTCACTCTGGAAACACCATATATTTT.